This TCR beta chain was identified during a study of response to subunit inactivated influenza vaccine. Using its own MiXCR run on the RT-PCR reads, TCRdb lists one record per CDR3 protein. The sample lists over 750,000 distinct CDR3 sequences, around 20% occurring once. This clonotype was recorded only once. Its antigen is currently unknown. Germline V lookup: CDR1 SEHNR, CDR2 FQNEAQ (reference sequence). The CDR3 is made up of 12 amino acids. V lost 8 bases, J lost 7 bases, and 14 bases lay in between. Study-wide points: There was a suggestion from the authors that each seasonal influenza vaccination recruits few new T cells.

This sample comprised PBMCs from blood, obtained 5 days after vaccination. The receptor was derived from a man aged 50 to 60 who received an inactivated influenza vaccine. This sequence joins TRBV7-9 and TRBJ1-2; D not certain. The CDR3 region has the DNA TGTGCCAGCCGAGATATGCTTGGTGGCTACACCTTC. The encoded protein is CASRDMLGGYTF. Based on the CDR3 plus reference TRBV7-9 and TRBJ1-2, the full variable domain is DTGVSQNPRHKITKRGQNVTFRCDPISEHNRLYWYRQTLGQGPEFLTYFQNEAQLEKSRLLSDRFSAERPKGSFSTLEIQRTEQGDSAMYLCASRDMLGGYTFGSGTRLTVV.